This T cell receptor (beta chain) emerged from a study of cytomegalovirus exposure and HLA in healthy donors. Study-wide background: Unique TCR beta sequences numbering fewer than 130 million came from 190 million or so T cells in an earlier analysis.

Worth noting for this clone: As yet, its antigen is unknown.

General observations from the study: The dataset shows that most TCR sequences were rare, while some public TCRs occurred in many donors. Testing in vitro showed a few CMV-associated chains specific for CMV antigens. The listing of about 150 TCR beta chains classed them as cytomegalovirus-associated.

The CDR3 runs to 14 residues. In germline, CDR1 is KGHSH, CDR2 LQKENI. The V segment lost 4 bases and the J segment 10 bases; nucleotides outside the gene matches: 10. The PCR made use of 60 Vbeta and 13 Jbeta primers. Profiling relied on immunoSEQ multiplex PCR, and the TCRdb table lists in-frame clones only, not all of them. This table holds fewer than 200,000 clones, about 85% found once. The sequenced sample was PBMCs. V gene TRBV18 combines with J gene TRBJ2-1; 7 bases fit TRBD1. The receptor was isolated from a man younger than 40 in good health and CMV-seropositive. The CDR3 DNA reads TGTGCCAGCTCACGACGGGACAGTCCTCACGAGCAGTTCTTC. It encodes CASSRRDSPHEQFF.